The 9 T cell receptor beta chains below come from one sample, sequenced in a study of cytomegalovirus exposure and HLA in healthy donors. The study ran its PCR with 60 Vbeta and 13 Jbeta primers. Clones were sequenced by immunoSEQ multiplex PCR, and TCRdb holds only the in-frame ones, with some missing. Here the sample spans 120,000 to 150,000 clones, roughly four fifths being singletons. The sample taken for sequencing was PBMCs. The receptors stem from a man in his forties in good health and CMV-seropositive.

The chain employs TRBV19 and TRBJ2-3, with no clear D. V was clipped by 5 bases and J by 0 bases, with 15 bases between them. The germline CDR1 and CDR2 sequences are LNHDA and SQIVND (reference sequence). The CDR3 is made up of 16 amino acids. The CDR3 spells CASSRQVDISTDTQYF. DNA of the CDR3: TGTGCCAGTAGTCGGCAGGTCGACATTAGCACAGATACGCAGTATTTT.

V gene TRBV7-9 combines with J gene TRBJ1-2; 10 nucleotides agree with TRBD1. CDR1 SEHNR and CDR2 FQNEAQ come from the germline V gene (reference sequence). V was pared by 7 bases and J by 6 bases, with 14 bases of the junction left unmatched. CDR3 length equals 16 residues. This CDR3 reads CASTGQGVLLTHGYTF. CDR3 nucleotide sequence: TGTGCCAGCACCGGACAGGGGGTCCTCCTTACCCATGGCTACACCTTC.

The chain employs TRBV29-1 and TRBJ2-2; TRBD1 matches 8 bases. Germline V lookup: CDR1 SQVTM, CDR2 ANQGSEA. This CDR3 has 14 residues. V lost 5 bases to trimming and J lost 7 bases; unmatched junction nucleotides: 9. The CDR3 DNA reads TGCAGCGTTACCGGACAGGGATCTATCGGGGAGCTGTTTTTT. Translation gives CSVTGQGSIGELFF.

With regard to this clone: A read error may account for a junction end that differs from germline. The chain combines TRBV7-9 with TRBJ1-6; D is undetermined. Germline CDR1 SEHNR, CDR2 FQNEAQ (reference sequence). CDR3 size: 15 residues. CDR3 bases: TGTTCCAGCAGCTCAGACACAGTCTATAATTCACCCCTCCACTTT. Translation gives CSSSSDTVYNSPLHF.

A remark on this clone: At one end, the junction sequence differs from germline, possibly due to a read error. As DNA, the CDR3 is TGTGCTAGCAGCACCGGGACTAGCTTGGGCAATGAGCAGTTCTTC. Translated: CASSTGTSLGNEQFF. The chain links TRBV7-7 to TRBJ2-1; the match to TRBD2 covers 9 bases. The CDR3 length is 15 residues. Germline V gives CDR1 SSHAT, CDR2 FNYEAQ (reference sequence). Full variable domain (missing parts from reference TRBV7-7 and TRBJ2-1): GAGVSQSPRYKVTKRGQDVTLRCDPISSHATLYWYQQALGQGPEFLTYFNYEAQPDKSGLPSDRFSAERPEGSISTLTIQRTEQRDSAMYRCASSTGTSLGNEQFFGPGTRLTVL.

This clone appeared a few times. V and J are TRBV29-1 and TRBJ2-2, with 11 positions matching TRBD2. CDR3 length: 14 residues. J lost 4 bases, V lost 6 bases, and 4 bases had no gene match. Per the germline V gene, CDR1 is SQVTM and CDR2 is ANQGSEA. DNA of the CDR3: TGCAGCGTCGGTAGCGGGGGGGGCACCGGGGAGCTGTTTTTT. Protein product: CSVGSGGGTGELFF.

This rearrangement joins TRBV15 to TRBJ1-4; 10 nucleotides match TRBD1. CDR3 length equals 14 residues. Germline values: CDR1 LNHNV, CDR2 YYDKDF (reference sequence). Trimming removed 6 bases from V and 8 bases from J; junction bases left unmatched: 6. In DNA, the CDR3 is TGTGCCACCAGTCGGGACAGGGGAAAGGAAAAACTGTTTTTT. Its translation: CATSRDRGKEKLFF. Complete variable domain (other parts from reference TRBV15 and TRBJ1-4): DAMVIQNPRYQVTQFGKPVTLSCSQTLNHNVMYWYQQKSSQAPKLLFHYYDKDFNNEADTPDNFQSRRPNTSFCFLDIRSPGLGDTAMYLCATSRDRGKEKLFFGSGTQLSVL.

V and J are TRBV7-2 and TRBJ1-6; D remains unclear. The CDR3 runs 12 residues. Germline V gene data show CDR1 as SGHTA and CDR2 as FQGNSA. V was clipped by 5 bases and J by 6 bases, with 5 bases between them. The CDR3 sequence is CASSPFNSPLHF. The CDR3 nucleotides are TGTGCCAGCAGCCCATTTAATTCACCCCTCCACTTT.

This sequence joins TRBV18 and TRBJ2-3; 12 positions match TRBD2. CDR1 is KGHSH and CDR2 is LQKENI in the germline V gene. The CDR3 consists of 19 residues. V lost 4 bases and J lost 1; bases outside the gene matches: 12. CDR3 sequence (DNA): TGTGCCAGCTCACGTAAAGGACTAGCGGGATTAGGAGGCACAGATACGCAGTATTTT. It yields the protein CASSRKGLAGLGGTDTQYF.